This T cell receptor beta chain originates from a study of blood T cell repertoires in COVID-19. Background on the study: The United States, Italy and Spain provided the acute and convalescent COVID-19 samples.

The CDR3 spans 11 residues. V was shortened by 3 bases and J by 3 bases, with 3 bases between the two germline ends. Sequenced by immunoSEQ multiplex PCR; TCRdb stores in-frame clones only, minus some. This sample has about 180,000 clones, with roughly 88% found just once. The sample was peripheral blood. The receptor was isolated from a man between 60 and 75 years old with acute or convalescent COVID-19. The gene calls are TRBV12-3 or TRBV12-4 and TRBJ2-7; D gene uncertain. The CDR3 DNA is TGTGCCAGCAGTTTCAGCTACGAGCAGTACTTC. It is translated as CASSFSYEQYF.